The present entry profiles one TCR beta chain with its context. The target antigen is unknown. This record belongs to a study of T cell responses to AZD1222 COVID-19 vaccine. Study-level points and caveats: Per reports, nearly half of all spike-specific TCRs target regions that are unmutated in variants.

Second-dose schedules of about 4 or about 12 weeks were combined. The repertoire was sequenced with immunoSEQ multiplex PCR; TCRdb's copy has only in-frame clones and lacks some. The repertoire has fewer than 180,000 clones, roughly 90% of them found once; the top ten carry roughly 3.3%. This TCR was sampled from an adult who received the AZD1222 COVID-19 vaccine. The sample in question was peripheral blood, obtained 28 days after the second AZD1222 dose.

The CDR3 loop is CAMALSSGNTIYF. The CDR3 nucleotides read TGTGCCATGGCACTGAGCTCTGGAAACACCATATATTTT. V and J are TRBV10-3 and TRBJ1-3; no reliable D call. This CDR3 has 13 amino acids. Trimming removed 9 bases from V and 0 bases from J, with 9 bases in between. Germline lookup yields CDR1 ENHRY and CDR2 SYGVKD.